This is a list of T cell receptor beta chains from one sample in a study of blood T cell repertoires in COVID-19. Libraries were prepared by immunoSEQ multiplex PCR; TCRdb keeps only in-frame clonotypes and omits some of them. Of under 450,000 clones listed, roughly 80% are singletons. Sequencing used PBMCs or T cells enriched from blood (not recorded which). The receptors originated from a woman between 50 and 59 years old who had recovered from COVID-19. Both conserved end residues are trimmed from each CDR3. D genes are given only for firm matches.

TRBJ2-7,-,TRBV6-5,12,ASKRQGGSYEQY
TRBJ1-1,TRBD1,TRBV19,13,ASRPEGQRNTEAF
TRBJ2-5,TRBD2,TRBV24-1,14,ATSDPSGEGQETQY
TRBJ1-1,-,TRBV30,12,AWSVRWTPTEAF
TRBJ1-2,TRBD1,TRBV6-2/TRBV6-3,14,ASSNRDSRANYGYT
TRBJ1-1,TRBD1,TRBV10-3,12,ATEGQGTTTEAF
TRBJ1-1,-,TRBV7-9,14,ASSRRGAGSGPEAF
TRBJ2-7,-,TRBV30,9,AWSIGGEQY
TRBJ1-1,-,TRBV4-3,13,ASSQVGQLNTEAF
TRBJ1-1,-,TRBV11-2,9,ASSLAGLAF
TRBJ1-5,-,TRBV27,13,ASSLNRGVNQPQH
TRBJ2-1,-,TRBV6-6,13,ASTVGRGTYNEQF
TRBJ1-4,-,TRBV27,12,ASSSGSLSEKLF
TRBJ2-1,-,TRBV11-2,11,ANPLAGLNEQF
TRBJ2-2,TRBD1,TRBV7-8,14,ASSLAGTGRTGELF
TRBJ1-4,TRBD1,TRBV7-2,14,ASSLARDRGHEKLF
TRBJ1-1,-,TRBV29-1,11,SVAGWRNTEAF
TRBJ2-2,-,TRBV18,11,ASSPQGAGELF
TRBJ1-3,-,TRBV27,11,ASRPSSGNTIY
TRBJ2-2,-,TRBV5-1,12,ASSLEPNTGELF
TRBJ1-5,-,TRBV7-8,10,ASSWANQPQH
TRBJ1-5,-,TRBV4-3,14,ASSQDHGQINQPQH
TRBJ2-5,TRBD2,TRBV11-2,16,ASSPQWRGAPIQETQY